The present T cell receptor beta chain was sequenced within a study of cytomegalovirus exposure and HLA in healthy donors. Of note for this clone: Its specificity is not known.

These donors were members of the approximately 110-subject validation cohort, a group separate from the roughly 670-subject first cohort. Data came from immunoSEQ multiplex PCR; TCRdb stores just in-frame clones and leaves some out. The sample yields some 130,000 clones, roughly 81% seen once. Regarding the study as a whole: Altogether, 150 to 200 TCR beta chains were recorded as cytomegalovirus-associated. The authors confirmed in vitro that a few CMV-associated chains were specific for CMV antigens. Rare TCR sequences predominated, though certain public TCRs were found in many donors.

The source is a woman younger than 45 in good health and CMV-seronegative. Sequenced material: PBMCs.

The DNA of the CDR3 is TGTGCCAGCAGTTTATGGGCACTAGCGGGGAAGGATGAGCAGTTCTTC. Encoded protein: CASSLWALAGKDEQFF. The chain links TRBV28 to TRBJ2-1; the match to TRBD2 covers 10 bases. Per the germline V gene, CDR1 is MDHEN and CDR2 is SYDVKM. The CDR3 has 16 amino acids. J gave up 8 bases and V 0 bases, and 7 bases lay outside the gene matches.